Described below is a single T cell receptor beta chain sequence and its context. What this receptor recognizes is not known. No base qualities exist here, and no much larger clone lies one base off it. The sample is drawn from a study of OX40 agonist ivuxolimab in advanced cancers. With regard to the full study: Ivuxolimab was an agonistic, fully human IgG2 monoclonal antibody directed against OX40 (CD134), a costimulatory receptor. Intravenous ivuxolimab was administered to patients every 2 weeks at six dose levels: 0.01, 0.1, 0.3, 1.5, 3 and 10 mg/kg. Of the 50 to 55 dose-escalation patients, hepatocellular carcinoma was present in about 20, melanoma in approximately 15, renal cell carcinoma in 9 and head and neck cancer in 9. The dose-escalation cohort was around 83% male with a mean age of approximately 60 years, ranging from roughly 20 to 80. Prior anti-PD-1, anti-PD-L1 or anti-CTLA-4 therapy was permitted, and about 40% of dose-escalation patients had received checkpoint inhibitors. Partial responses occurred in three dose-escalation patients, of whom one had hepatocellular carcinoma and two had cutaneous melanoma. The purpose of peripheral TCRbeta sequencing was to test whether ivuxolimab changed TCR sequence diversity and led to clonal T-cell expansion. The monotherapy dose-escalation portion (N of about 47 patients) of the phase I ivuxolimab trial is reported in the paper.

From V the trimming removes 4 bases and from J it removes 8 bases, while the gene matches leave 5 bases of the junction unaccounted for. The germline V gene (reference sequence) provides CDR1 MNHEY and CDR2 SMNVEV. The CDR3, cysteine through phenylalanine, is 16 amino acids long. This entry keeps only the CDR3 DNA: 48 bases, framed from base 1. Genomic DNA was isolated from the sorted cells so that the TCRbeta CDR3 region could be sequenced. TCRbeta CDR3 regions were sequenced using the immunoSEQ Assay. The table was pulled from immuneACCESS by TCRdb, which kept in-frame rearrangements only. Such tables lose some clones; where checked, under half of the loss comes from unresolved V genes, and the rest has no known cause. The sample profile shows tens of thousands of clones; roughly 80% of them were found once. The ten largest clones add up to more than 9% of the sample. Study-wide conclusions, independent of this receptor: The antigen specificity of the peripheral T cells that underwent clonal expansion was not determined. Clonal expansion of both CD4+ and CD8+ blood T cells was observed from baseline to week 6 at doses 0.1 to 3.0 mg/kg. Low levels of normalized T-cell clonal expansion were also shown by some nonresponding patients. Partial responders in the 0.1-3.0 mg/kg groups had among the lowest normalized peripheral clonal expansion, especially among CD8+ T cells. After ivuxolimab, CD8+ T cells had more expanded clones than CD4+ T cells on average.

The trial excluded patients who had a history of autoimmune disease or were on systemic immunosuppression. Peripheral blood for TCR sequencing was collected from all dose cohorts at baseline, on cycle 4 day 1, and on cycle 7 day 1. The samples were taken from a phase I, first-in-human, multicenter, open-label dose-escalation trial of ivuxolimab. The trial enrolled adults with locally advanced or metastatic head and neck squamous cell, hepatocellular, melanoma or renal cell carcinoma. CD4+ and CD8+ T cells were sorted separately from peripheral blood before TCR sequencing. Sequences were derived from CD4+ or CD8+ T cells sorted from blood, sampled in a trial of the OX40 agonist ivuxolimab. The TCR was taken from an adult with an advanced solid tumor such as melanoma, head and neck, liver or kidney cancer. The chain couples TRBV27 to TRBJ2-6; 13 central bases correspond to TRBD2. Read as DNA, the sequence is TGTGCCAGCAGTTCTTGGACTAGCGGGAGTACCAACGTCCTGACTTTC. The encoded protein is CASSSWTSGSTNVLTF.